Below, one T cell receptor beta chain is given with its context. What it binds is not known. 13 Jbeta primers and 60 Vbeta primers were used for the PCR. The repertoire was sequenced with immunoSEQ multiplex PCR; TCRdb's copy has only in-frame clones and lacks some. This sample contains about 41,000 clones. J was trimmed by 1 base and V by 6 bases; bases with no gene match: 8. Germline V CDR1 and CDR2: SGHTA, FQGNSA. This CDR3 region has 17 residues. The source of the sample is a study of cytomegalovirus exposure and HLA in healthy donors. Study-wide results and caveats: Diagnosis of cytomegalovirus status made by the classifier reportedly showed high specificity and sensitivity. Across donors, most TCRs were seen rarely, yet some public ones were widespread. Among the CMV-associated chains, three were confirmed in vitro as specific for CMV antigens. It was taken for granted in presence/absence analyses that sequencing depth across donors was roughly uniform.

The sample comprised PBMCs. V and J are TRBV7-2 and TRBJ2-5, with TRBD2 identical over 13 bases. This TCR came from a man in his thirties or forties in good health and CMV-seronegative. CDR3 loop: CASSPGTSGVPQETQYF. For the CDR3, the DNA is TGTGCCAGCAGTCCGGGGACTAGCGGGGTGCCCCAAGAGACCCAGTACTTC.